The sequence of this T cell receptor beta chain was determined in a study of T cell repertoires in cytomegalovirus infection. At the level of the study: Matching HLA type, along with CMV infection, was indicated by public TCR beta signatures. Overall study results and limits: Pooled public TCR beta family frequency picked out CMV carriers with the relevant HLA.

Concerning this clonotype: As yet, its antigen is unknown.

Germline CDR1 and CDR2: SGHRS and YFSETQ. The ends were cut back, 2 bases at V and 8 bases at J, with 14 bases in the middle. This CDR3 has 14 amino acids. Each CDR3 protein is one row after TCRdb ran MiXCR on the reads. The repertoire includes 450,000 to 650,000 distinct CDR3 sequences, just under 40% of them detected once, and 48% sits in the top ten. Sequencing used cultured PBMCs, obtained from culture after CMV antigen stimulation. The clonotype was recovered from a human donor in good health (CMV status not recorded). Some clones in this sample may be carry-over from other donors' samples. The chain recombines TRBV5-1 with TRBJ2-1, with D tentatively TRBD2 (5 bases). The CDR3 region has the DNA TGCGCCAGCAGCTTATTCCAATCCGGGGATGAGCAGTTCTTC. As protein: CASSLFQSGDEQFF.